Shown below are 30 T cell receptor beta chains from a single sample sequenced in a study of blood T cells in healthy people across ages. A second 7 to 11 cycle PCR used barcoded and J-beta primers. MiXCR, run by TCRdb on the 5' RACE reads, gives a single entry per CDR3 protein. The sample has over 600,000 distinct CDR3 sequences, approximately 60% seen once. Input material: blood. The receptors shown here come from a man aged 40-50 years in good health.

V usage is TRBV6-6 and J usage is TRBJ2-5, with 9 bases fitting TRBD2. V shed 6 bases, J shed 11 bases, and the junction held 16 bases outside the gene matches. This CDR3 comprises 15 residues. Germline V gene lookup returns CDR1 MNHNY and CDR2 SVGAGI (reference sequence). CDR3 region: CASSHASGALPVQYF. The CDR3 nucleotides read TGTGCCAGCAGCCACGCTAGCGGGGCCCTACCGGTGCAGTACTTC.

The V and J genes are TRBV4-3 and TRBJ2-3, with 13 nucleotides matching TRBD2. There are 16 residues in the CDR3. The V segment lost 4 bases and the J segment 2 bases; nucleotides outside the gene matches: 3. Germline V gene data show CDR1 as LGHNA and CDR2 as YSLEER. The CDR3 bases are TGCGCCAGCAGCCGGGGACTAGCGGGATACACAGATACGCAGTATTTT. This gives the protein CASSRGLAGYTDTQYF.

The CDR3 DNA sequence: TGCAGTGCTAATCCCCAGGTGATTAACTATGGCTACACCTTC. Translated: CSANPQVINYGYTF. This chain links TRBV20-1 with TRBJ1-2; D not certain. The CDR3 spans 14 residues. Between the trimmed V and J ends, which lost 4 bases and 1 base, there was a span of 13 bases. CDR1 is DFQATT and CDR2 is SNEGSKA in the germline V gene (reference sequence).

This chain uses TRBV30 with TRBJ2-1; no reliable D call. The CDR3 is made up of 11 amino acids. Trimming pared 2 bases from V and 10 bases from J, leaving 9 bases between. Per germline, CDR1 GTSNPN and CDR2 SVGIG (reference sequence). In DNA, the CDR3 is TGTGCCTGGAGTCGTCTGAGGGAGCAGTTCTTC. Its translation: CAWSRLREQFF.

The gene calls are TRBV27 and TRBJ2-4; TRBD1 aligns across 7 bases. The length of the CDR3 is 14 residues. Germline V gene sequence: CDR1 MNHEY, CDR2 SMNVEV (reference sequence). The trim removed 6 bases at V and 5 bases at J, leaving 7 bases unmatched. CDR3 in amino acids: CASRSTGFENIQYF. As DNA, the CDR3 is TGTGCCAGCAGGTCGACAGGGTTCGAAAACATTCAGTACTTC.

The CDR3 DNA is TGTGCCAGCAGCACCGGGGGACAGTACACAGATACGCAGTATTTT. As protein: CASSTGGQYTDTQYF. The rearrangement links TRBV27 to TRBJ2-3, with D maybe TRBD1 (7 bases). The germline CDR1 and CDR2 sequences are MNHEY and SMNVEV (reference sequence). This CDR3 is built from 15 residues. The ends were cut back, 6 bases at V and 2 bases at J, with 15 bases in the middle.

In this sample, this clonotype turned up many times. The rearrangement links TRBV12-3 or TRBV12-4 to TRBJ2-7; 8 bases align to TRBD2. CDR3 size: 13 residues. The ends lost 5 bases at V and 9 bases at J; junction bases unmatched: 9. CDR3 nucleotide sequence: TGTGCCAGCAGTCCCACTAGCGGCCTAGGGCAGTACTTC. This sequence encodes CASSPTSGLGQYF.

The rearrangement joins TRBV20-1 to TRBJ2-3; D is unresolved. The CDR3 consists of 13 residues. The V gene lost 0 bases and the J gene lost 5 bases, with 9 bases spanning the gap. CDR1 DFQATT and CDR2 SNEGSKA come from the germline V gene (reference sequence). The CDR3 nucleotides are TGCAGTGCTAGAGACCCGACGGGAGATACGCAGTATTTT. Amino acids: CSARDPTGDTQYF.

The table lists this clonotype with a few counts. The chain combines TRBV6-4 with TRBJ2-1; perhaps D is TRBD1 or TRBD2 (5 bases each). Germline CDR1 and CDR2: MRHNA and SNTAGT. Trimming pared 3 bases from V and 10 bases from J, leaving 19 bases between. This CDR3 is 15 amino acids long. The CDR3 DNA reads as TGTGCCAGCAGTGAAGGTGACGGGACCCCTGTAGAGCAGTTCTTC. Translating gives CASSEGDGTPVEQFF.

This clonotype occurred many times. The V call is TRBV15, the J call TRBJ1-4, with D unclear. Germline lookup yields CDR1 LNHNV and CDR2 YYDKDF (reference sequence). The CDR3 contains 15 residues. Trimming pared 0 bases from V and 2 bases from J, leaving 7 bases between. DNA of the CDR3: TGTGCCACCAGCAGAGATAGAAGTACTAATGAAAAACTGTTTTTT. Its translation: CATSRDRSTNEKLFF. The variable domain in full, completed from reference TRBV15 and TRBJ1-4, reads DAMVIQNPRYQVTQFGKPVTLSCSQTLNHNVMYWYQQKSSQAPKLLFHYYDKDFNNEADTPDNFQSRRPNTSFCFLDIRSPGLGDTAMYLCATSRDRSTNEKLFFGSGTQLSVL.

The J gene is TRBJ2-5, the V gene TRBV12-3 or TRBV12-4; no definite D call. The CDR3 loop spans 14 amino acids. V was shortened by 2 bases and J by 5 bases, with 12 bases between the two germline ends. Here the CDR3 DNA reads TGTGCCAGCAGTTTACAAGGGTCATCGGAGACCCAGTACTTC. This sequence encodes CASSLQGSSETQYF.

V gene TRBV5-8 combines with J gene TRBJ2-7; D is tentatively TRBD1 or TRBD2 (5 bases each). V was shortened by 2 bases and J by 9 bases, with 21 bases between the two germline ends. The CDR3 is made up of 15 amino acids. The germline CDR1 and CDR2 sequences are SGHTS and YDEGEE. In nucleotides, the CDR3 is TGTGCCAGCAGCTTCCGCCACGGGGCCGATCCTAGGCAGTACTTC. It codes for CASSFRHGADPRQYF.

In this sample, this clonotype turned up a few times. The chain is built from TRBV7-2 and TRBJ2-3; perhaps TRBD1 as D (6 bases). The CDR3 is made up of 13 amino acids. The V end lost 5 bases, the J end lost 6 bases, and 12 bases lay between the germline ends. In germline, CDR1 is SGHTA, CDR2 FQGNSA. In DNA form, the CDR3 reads TGTGCCAGCAGCCTCGACAGGCGGGATACGCAGTATTTT. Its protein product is CASSLDRRDTQYF.

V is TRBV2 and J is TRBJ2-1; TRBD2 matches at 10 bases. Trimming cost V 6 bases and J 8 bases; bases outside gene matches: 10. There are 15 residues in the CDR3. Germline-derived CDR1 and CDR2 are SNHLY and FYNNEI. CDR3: CASRKREGRGDEQFF. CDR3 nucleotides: TGTGCCAGCAGGAAGCGGGAGGGCCGGGGCGATGAGCAGTTCTTC.

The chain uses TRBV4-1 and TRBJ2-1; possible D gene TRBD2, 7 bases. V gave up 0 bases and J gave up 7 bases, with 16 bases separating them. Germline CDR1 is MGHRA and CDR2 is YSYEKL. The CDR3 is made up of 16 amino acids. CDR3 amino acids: CASSQDWGGLANEQFF. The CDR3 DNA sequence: TGCGCCAGCAGCCAAGATTGGGGGGGGCTGGCAAATGAGCAGTTCTTC.

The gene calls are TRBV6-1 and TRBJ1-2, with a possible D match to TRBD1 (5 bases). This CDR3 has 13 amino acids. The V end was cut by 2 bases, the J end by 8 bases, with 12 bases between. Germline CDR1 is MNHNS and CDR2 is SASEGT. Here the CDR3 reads CASSELAGAGYTF. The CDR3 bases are TGTGCCAGCAGTGAACTTGCTGGGGCCGGCTACACCTTC.

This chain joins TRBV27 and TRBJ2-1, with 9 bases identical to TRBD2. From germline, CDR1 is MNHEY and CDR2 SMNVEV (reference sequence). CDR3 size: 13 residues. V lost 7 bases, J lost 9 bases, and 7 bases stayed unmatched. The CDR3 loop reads CASMRTSAGEQFF. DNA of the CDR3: TGTGCCAGCATGAGGACTAGCGCCGGTGAGCAGTTCTTC.

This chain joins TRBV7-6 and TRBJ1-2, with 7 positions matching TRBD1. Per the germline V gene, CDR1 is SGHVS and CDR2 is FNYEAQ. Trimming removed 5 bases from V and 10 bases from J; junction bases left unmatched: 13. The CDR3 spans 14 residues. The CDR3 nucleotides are TGTGCCAGCAGCCCTCCCTGGGACAGTCGAGTCTACACCTTC. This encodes CASSPPWDSRVYTF.

The CDR3 spells CASSDRAGGTDTQYF. The CDR3 coding sequence is TGTGCCAGCAGCGATCGGGCGGGGGGCACAGATACGCAGTATTTT. This chain uses TRBV6-4 with TRBJ2-3, with 7 bases that match TRBD2. Germline CDR1 MRHNA, CDR2 SNTAGT. V was clipped by 6 bases and J by 1 base; unmatched bases: 7. The CDR3 loop spans 15 amino acids.

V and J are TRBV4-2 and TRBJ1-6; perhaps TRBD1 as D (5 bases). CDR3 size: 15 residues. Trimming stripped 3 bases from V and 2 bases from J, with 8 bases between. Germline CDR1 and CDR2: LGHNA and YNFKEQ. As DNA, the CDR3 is TGTGCCAGCAGCCAGGGGGGTGCCTATAATTCACCCCTCCACTTT. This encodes CASSQGGAYNSPLHF.

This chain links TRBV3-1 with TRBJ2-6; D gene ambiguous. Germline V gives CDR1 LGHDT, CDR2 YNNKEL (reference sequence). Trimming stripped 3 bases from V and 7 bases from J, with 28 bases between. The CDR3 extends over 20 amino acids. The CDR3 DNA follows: TGTGCCAGCAGCCACTTCTGGTCGGGCGGCCCCTCCTCCGATGCCAACGTCCTGACTTTC. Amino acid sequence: CASSHFWSGGPSSDANVLTF.

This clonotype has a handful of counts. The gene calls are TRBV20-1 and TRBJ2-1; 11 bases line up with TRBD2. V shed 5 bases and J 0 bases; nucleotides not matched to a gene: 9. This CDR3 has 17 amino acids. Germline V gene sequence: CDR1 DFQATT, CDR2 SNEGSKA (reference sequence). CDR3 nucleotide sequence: TGCAGTGCTCCGACTAGCGGGACCTCCAGCTCCTACAATGAGCAGTTCTTC. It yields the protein CSAPTSGTSSSYNEQFF.

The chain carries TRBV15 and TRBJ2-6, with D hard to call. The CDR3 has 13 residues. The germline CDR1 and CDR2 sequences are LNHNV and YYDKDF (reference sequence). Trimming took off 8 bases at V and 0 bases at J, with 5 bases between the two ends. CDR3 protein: CATSLSGANVLTF. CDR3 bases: TGTGCCACCTCCCTCTCTGGGGCCAACGTCCTGACTTTC.

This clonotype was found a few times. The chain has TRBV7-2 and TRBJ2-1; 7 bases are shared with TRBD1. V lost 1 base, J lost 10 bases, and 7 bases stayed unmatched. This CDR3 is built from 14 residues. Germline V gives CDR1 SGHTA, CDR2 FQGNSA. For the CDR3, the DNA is TGTGCCAGCAGCTTAGGTACAGGGGCAACGGAGCAGTTCTTC. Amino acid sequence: CASSLGTGATEQFF.

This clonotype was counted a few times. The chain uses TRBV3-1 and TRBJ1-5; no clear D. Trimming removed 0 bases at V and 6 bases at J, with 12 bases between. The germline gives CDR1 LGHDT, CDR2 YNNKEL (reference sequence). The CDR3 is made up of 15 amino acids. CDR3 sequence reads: CASSQDTSFGQPQHF. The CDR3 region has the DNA TGTGCCAGCAGCCAAGATACTTCGTTCGGTCAGCCCCAGCATTTT.

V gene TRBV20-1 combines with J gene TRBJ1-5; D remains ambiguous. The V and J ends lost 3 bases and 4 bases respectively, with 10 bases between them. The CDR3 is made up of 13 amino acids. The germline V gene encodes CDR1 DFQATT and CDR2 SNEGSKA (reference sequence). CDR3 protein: CSASTKVNQPQHF. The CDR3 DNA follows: TGCAGTGCTAGTACGAAGGTAAATCAGCCCCAGCATTTT.

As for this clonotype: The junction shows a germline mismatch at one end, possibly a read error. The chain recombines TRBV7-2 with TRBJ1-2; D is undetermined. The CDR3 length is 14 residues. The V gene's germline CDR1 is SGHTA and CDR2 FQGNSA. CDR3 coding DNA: TGTGCCAGTAGCTTGGCAGGTCCACTTGAGGGCTACACCTTC. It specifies CASSLAGPLEGYTF.

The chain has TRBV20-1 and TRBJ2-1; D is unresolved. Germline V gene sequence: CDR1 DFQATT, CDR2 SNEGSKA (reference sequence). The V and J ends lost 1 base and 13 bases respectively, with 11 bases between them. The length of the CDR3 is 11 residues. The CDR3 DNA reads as TGCAGTGCTAGAGTCATCGCTCTACAGTTCTTC. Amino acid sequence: CSARVIALQFF.

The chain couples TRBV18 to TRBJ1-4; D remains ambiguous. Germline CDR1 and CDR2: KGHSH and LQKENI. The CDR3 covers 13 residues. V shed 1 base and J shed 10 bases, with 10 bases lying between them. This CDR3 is CASSPRSWGKLFF. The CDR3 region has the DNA TGTGCCAGCTCACCACGAAGTTGGGGAAAACTGTTTTTT.

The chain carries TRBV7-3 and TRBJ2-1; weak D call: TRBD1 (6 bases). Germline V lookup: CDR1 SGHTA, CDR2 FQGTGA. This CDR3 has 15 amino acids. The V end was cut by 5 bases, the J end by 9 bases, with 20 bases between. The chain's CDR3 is CASSTQQGGLGEQFF. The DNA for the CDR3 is TGTGCCAGCAGCACGCAACAGGGCGGCTTGGGTGAGCAGTTCTTC.